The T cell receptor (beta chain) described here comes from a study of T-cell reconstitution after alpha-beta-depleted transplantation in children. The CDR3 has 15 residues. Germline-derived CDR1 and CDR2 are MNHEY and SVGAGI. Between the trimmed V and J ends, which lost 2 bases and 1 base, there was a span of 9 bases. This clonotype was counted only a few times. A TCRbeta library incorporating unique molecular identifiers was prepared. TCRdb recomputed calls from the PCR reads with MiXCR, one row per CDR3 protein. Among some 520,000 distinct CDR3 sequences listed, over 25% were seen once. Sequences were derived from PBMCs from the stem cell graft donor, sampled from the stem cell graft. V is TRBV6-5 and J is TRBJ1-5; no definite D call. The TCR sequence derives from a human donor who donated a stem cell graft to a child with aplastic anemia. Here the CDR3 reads CASSYRPGSNQPQHF. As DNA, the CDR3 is TGTGCCAGCAGTTACCGTCCCGGGAGCAATCAGCCCCAGCATTTT.